The 27 T cell receptor beta chains listed next were all sequenced from one sample in a study of tumor-infiltrating lymphocytes in primary liver carcinoma (dated by TCRdb to the late 2010s). Sequencing used an Illumina HiSeq 2500. Using a constant-region primer and ProtoScript II reverse transcriptase, TCRbeta-specific cDNA was reverse-transcribed from about 540 ng total RNA. Construction of the TCRbeta libraries relied on three nested rounds of multiplex PCR, following a slightly modified ARM-PCR procedure. Each of the first two PCR rounds ran for approximately 10 cycles and used multiplex TRBV1-TRBV30 forward primers together with a Cbeta reverse primer. TCRdb reanalyzed the raw reads on its own, using fastp at Q25 for trimming and MiXCR for clone calling, and kept in-frame beta chains. CDR3 protein duplicates are merged, each entry listing the most common genes and DNA. The sample table contains 20,000 to 25,000 distinct CDR3 sequences; only one count was recorded for around 80% of them. The ten largest clones represent roughly a third of the sample.

Without any cell sorting, total RNA and DNA were co-extracted from about 21-30 mg of bulk tissue using the AllPrep DNA/RNA mini kit. The sequenced material came from liver tumor tissue from sampling region 2. The cell subset or site label of this sample denotes: tumor region T2, inferior pole. The receptors originated from a woman aged 30 to 39 with primary liver carcinoma and hepatitis B virus infection.

The CDR3 loop reads CASSLTGTGLAAHETQYF. The CDR3 region has the DNA TGTGCCAGCAGTTTAACGGGTACGGGACTAGCTGCACATGAGACCCAGTACTTC. The V call is TRBV28, the J call TRBJ2-5, with 9 bases that match TRBD2. Per the germline V gene, CDR1 is MDHEN and CDR2 is SYDVKM. Trimming took 2 bases from V and 5 from J; bases not matched to a gene: 15. This CDR3 comprises 18 residues.

The chain uses TRBV11-2 and TRBJ1-5; 8 nucleotides match TRBD1. Germline V gene data show CDR1 as SGHAT and CDR2 as FQNNGV. The CDR3 loop spans 15 amino acids. Germline trimming cut 8 bases from V and 5 bases from J; bases unmatched to any gene: 11. CDR3 DNA: TGTGCCAGCTGCCCTGGGACAGGCTCTCATCAGCCCCAGCATTTT. It translates to CASCPGTGSHQPQHF.

V and J are TRBV30 and TRBJ1-1; 7 positions agree with TRBD1. Germline loops: CDR1 GTSNPN, CDR2 SVGIG (reference sequence). V shed 5 bases, J shed 4 bases, and the junction held 4 bases outside the gene matches. The CDR3 has 12 amino acids. Written as DNA, the CDR3 is TGTGCCTGGCGTGACAGGGCCACTGAAGCTTTCTTT. This codes for CAWRDRATEAFF. Using reference TRBV30 and TRBJ1-1 for the parts outside the CDR3, the full variable domain is SQTIHQWPATLVQPVGSPLSLECTVEGTSNPNLYWYRQAAGRGLQLLFYSVGIGQISSEVPQNLSASRPQDRQFILSSKKLLLSDSGFYLCAWRDRATEAFFGQGTRLTVV.

V gene TRBV5-8 combines with J gene TRBJ2-7, with D perhaps matching TRBD1 (5 bases). The CDR3 is 14 residues long. CDR1 SGHTS and CDR2 YDEGEE come from the germline V gene. Deletions cut 0 bases from V and 3 bases from J, with 10 bases between. The CDR3 reads CASSLEGVGYEQYF. The DNA of the CDR3 is TGTGCCAGCAGCTTGGAAGGGGTAGGCTACGAGCAGTACTTC.

A word on this clonotype: The junction departs from the called germline gene at one end, perhaps through a read error. This CDR3 is CSADGQGATVAFF. The DNA for the CDR3 is TGCAGCGCTGACGGTCAGGGGGCCACTGTAGCTTTCTTT. The V and J genes are TRBV29-1 and TRBJ1-1, with 8 bases identical to TRBD1. This CDR3 contains 13 residues. Germline CDR1 SQVTM, CDR2 ANQGSEA.

The chain links TRBV4-3 to TRBJ2-1; tentatively, D is TRBD2 (6 bases). The CDR3 runs 16 residues. Trimming removed 3 bases at V and 2 bases at J, with 14 bases between. In germline, CDR1 is LGHNA, CDR2 YSLEER. CDR3 sequence: CASSHNAGSPYNEQFF. The CDR3 coding sequence is TGCGCCAGCAGCCATAATGCGGGAAGCCCCTACAATGAGCAGTTCTTC.

This clonotype was observed a few times. Germline is not matched at one junction end, which may reflect a read error. This chain joins TRBV5-4 and TRBJ2-3; 10 positions match TRBD2. This CDR3 is 18 amino acids long. CDR1 is SGHNT, CDR2 YYREEE, per germline (reference sequence). The CDR3 loop reads CASSNPVASGSWTGTQYF. The CDR3 DNA reads TGTGCCAGCAGTAACCCGGTGGCTAGCGGGAGTTGGACAGGTACGCAGTATTTT.

The rearrangement uses TRBV11-2 and TRBJ2-7, with TRBD2 matching 15 bases. Germline CDR1 is SGHAT and CDR2 is FQNNGV. The trim removed 5 bases at V and 3 bases at J, leaving 11 bases unmatched. This CDR3 is 18 amino acids long. The CDR3 protein is CASSVPVGLAGGGYEQYF. DNA for the CDR3: TGTGCCAGCAGCGTACCCGTTGGACTAGCGGGAGGGGGCTACGAGCAGTACTTC. The entire variable domain, with the rest obtained from reference TRBV11-2 and TRBJ2-7, is as follows: EAGVAQSPRYKIIEKRQSVAFWCNPISGHATLYWYQQILGQGPKLLIQFQNNGVVDDSQLPKDRFSAERLKGVDSTLKIQPAKLEDSAVYLCASSVPVGLAGGGYEQYFGPGTRLTVT.

About this clonotype itself: The junction departs from the called germline gene at one end, perhaps through a read error. The chain combines TRBV4-3 with TRBJ2-6; a weak D match, TRBD1 (5 bases). CDR1 is LGHNA and CDR2 is YSLEER in the germline V gene. CDR3 length: 19 residues. The CDR3 loop is CASSQESNEIGYGANVPTF. The DNA for the CDR3 is TGCGCCAGCAGCCAAGAGAGTAACGAGATAGGCTATGGGGCCAACGTCCCGACTTTC.

The rearrangement joins TRBV11-2 to TRBJ1-4; no firm D call. From germline, CDR1 is SGHAT and CDR2 FQNNGV. This CDR3 comprises 16 residues. The V gene lost 5 bases and the J gene lost 3 bases, with 16 bases spanning the gap. In DNA form, the CDR3 reads TGTGCCAGCAGCATGTTTCTGGGATCATCTAATGAAAAACTGTTTTTT. Amino acid sequence: CASSMFLGSSNEKLFF.

Notes on this clonotype: The junction departs from germline at one end; a sequencing error may be responsible. This chain connects TRBV12-3 or TRBV12-4 to TRBJ2-2, with TRBD2 identical over 9 bases. CDR3 length equals 16 residues. CDR3 DNA: TGTGCCACTTCACCCGGCGGGAGGGCCAGCACCGGGAAGCTGTTTTTT. Its translation: CATSPGGRASTGKLFF.

The genes are TRBV11-2 and TRBJ2-1; 11 bases match TRBD2. V lost 6 bases to trimming and J lost 15 bases; unmatched junction nucleotides: 19. The CDR3 is made up of 16 amino acids. Germline V gene lookup returns CDR1 SGHAT and CDR2 FQNNGV. CDR3 in DNA: TGTGCCAGCAGTACCTCTCTAGCGGGAGGATACAATGAGGGGTTCTTC. It is translated as CASSTSLAGGYNEGFF.

The CDR3 DNA sequence: TGTGCCAGCAGTGAACAGTTCCTGGTCCTTAGATCTAACTATCGATACACCTTC. Translation gives CASSEQFLVLRSNYRYTF. J is TRBJ1-2 and V is TRBV6-1; D is ambiguous. Germline CDR1 is MNHNS and CDR2 is SASEGT. The CDR3 spans 18 residues. V was trimmed by 2 bases and J by 11 bases, leaving 30 bases between them.

Concerning this clonotype itself: At one boundary the junction diverges from the germline segment, which might be a read error. The chain uses TRBV28 and TRBJ2-2; D might be TRBD2 (6 bases). The CDR3 contains 13 residues. CDR1 is MDHEN, CDR2 SYDVKM, per germline. The CDR3 protein is CGSTEARGGELFF. For the CDR3, the DNA is TGTGGCAGCACTGAGGCCAGAGGCGGGGAACTGTTTTTT.

Concerning this clonotype: Sequence at one end of the junction differs from germline and may be a read error. The chain joins TRBV6-5 to TRBJ2-7; D is perhaps TRBD1 (6 bases). The germline V gene encodes CDR1 MNHEY and CDR2 SVGAGI. The length of the CDR3 is 15 residues. The CDR3 sequence is CAISYKDSRSYEQYF. In nucleotides, the CDR3 is TGTGCCATCAGTTACAAGGACAGCAGGTCATACGAGCAGTACTTC.

The V and J genes are TRBV6-5 and TRBJ1-5; the D is unclear. The germline V gene has CDR1 MNHEY and CDR2 SVGAGI. The V gene lost 1 base and the J gene lost 15 bases, with 28 bases spanning the gap. The CDR3 is 17 residues long. CDR3 loop: CASSYYPVGNSNQLLHF. Written as DNA, the CDR3 is TGTGCCAGCAGTTACTATCCTGTCGGAAATAGCAATCAGCTCCTGCATTTT.

Regarding this clonotype: Germline and junction disagree at one end, which may indicate a read error. This chain joins TRBV11-2 and TRBJ2-7; unclear D gene. CDR1 and CDR2 from the germline V gene are SGHAT and FQNNGV. The CDR3 length is 13 residues. The CDR3 loop is CDSSLGSNCEQYF. DNA of the CDR3: TGTGACAGCAGCTTAGGCTCAAACTGCGAGCAATACTTC.

This clonotype has a handful of counts. The V and J genes are TRBV29-1 and TRBJ2-5, with a tentative D call TRBD1 (5 bases). Germline values: CDR1 SQVTM, CDR2 ANQGSEA. V was clipped by 1 base and J by 1 base, with 16 bases between them. The CDR3 runs 16 residues. The CDR3 DNA reads TGCAGCGTTGAAGCCTCCCGGTTAGGGGTCCAAGAGACCCAGTACTTC. It is translated as CSVEASRLGVQETQYF.

Concerning this clonotype itself: A read error is possible here, since a much larger clone lies one base away. The V and J genes are TRBV11-2 and TRBJ2-1, with 13 bases that match TRBD2. CDR1 and CDR2 from the germline V gene are SGHAT and FQNNGV. The CDR3 length is 17 residues. With 5 bases clipped from V and 8 bases from J, the junction kept 12 bases outside the gene matches. The CDR3 is CASSRRLAGGQGDEQFF. The DNA of the CDR3 is TGTGCCAGCAGCAGGAGACTAGCGGGAGGACAGGGGGATGAGCAGTTCTTC. The complete variable domain, with remaining parts taken from reference TRBV11-2 and TRBJ2-1, reads EAGVAQSPRYKIIEKRQSVAFWCNPISGHATLYWYQQILGQGPKLLIQFQNNGVVDDSQLPKDRFSAERLKGVDSTLKIQPAKLEDSAVYLCASSRRLAGGQGDEQFFGPGTRLTVL.

Comments on this clonotype: One end of the junction fails to match germline, which may point to a read error. This sequence joins TRBV13 and TRBJ2-1; 9 positions agree with TRBD1. The germline gives CDR1 PRHDT, CDR2 FYEKMQ (reference sequence). The CDR3 covers 15 residues. This chain's CDR3 is CASIPGQGPWNEQFF. The DNA for the CDR3 is TGTGCTAGCATCCCGGGACAGGGACCGTGGAATGAGCAGTTCTTC.

The chain combines TRBV10-3 with TRBJ2-1, with D uncertain. This CDR3 has 14 residues. Per the germline V gene, CDR1 is ENHRY and CDR2 is SYGVKD. CDR3: CTISPTATRDEQFF. The CDR3 coding sequence is TGTACAATCAGTCCCACAGCGACCCGGGATGAGCAGTTCTTC.

With regard to this clonotype: A junction boundary mismatches the germline segment, possibly from a read error. The gene calls are TRBV11-2 and TRBJ2-3; 10 nucleotides agree with TRBD2. From germline, CDR1 is SGHAT and CDR2 FQNNGV. The CDR3 is 15 residues long. The CDR3 loop reads CVSSSRSGRADTQYF. CDR3 sequence (DNA): TGTGTCAGCAGCTCAAGAAGCGGGAGGGCCGATACTCAGTATTTT.

Comment on this clonotype: Relative to the germline gene, one junction end is altered; a read error may explain this. V and J are TRBV11-3 and TRBJ2-1, with D possibly being TRBD1 or TRBD2 (5 bases each). The CDR3 consists of 15 residues. The germline gives CDR1 SGHNT, CDR2 YENEEA. The CDR3 DNA is TGTACCAGCAACTTCGGGGCCCGCTCCTACAATAAGCAGTTCTTC. Protein sequence: CTSNFGARSYNKQFF.

This clonotype has a single count. One end of the junction varies from germline; a read error may be responsible. V and J are TRBV11-2 and TRBJ2-5, with D tentatively TRBD1 (5 bases). Per the germline V gene, CDR1 is SGHAT and CDR2 is FQNNGV. The CDR3 has 15 amino acids. Written as DNA, the CDR3 is TGTGCCAGTAGCTTTTTGACGACAGTCACTGAGACCCAGTACTTC. Its protein is CASSFLTTVTETQYF.

Turning to this clonotype: A much more abundant neighbour one base away suggests this may be a read error. J is TRBJ2-5 and V is TRBV12-5; 14 bases line up with TRBD2. From germline, CDR1 is LGHNT and CDR2 FRNRAP. The CDR3 is made up of 15 amino acids. In nucleotides, the CDR3 is TGTGCCAGTGGTTTGGGACTAGCGGGAGTAGAGTCCCAGTACTTC. This sequence encodes CASGLGLAGVESQYF.

This CDR3 is CASSLGTSGMPYEQYF. The CDR3 DNA is TGTGCCAGCAGCTTAGGTACTAGCGGGATGCCTTACGAGCAGTACTTC. This chain joins TRBV7-2 and TRBJ2-7, with 10 bases matching TRBD2. The V segment lost 1 base and the J segment 4 bases; nucleotides outside the gene matches: 7. CDR3 length: 16 amino acids. Germline V gene data show CDR1 as SGHTA and CDR2 as FQGNSA.

As regards this clonotype: The missing conserved phenylalanine or tryptophan at the end of this CDR3 makes a read error likely. The V call is TRBV5-5, the J call TRBJ2-1, with D unclear. CDR3 size: 13 residues. Germline CDR1 and CDR2: SGHKS and YYEKEE (reference sequence). The V and J ends lost 6 bases and 4 bases respectively, with 11 bases between them. The CDR3 here is CASILRRYNEQFL. In DNA form, the CDR3 reads TGTGCCAGCATCCTCCGGAGATACAATGAGCAGTTCTTG.